This entry describes one T cell receptor (beta chain). Categorization into cohorts depended on clinical history that participants reported. V trimming: 1 base; J trimming: 1 base; junction bases outside the gene matches: 2. Per germline, CDR1 SGHKS and CDR2 YYEKEE (reference sequence). CDR3 length: 15 residues. This sample stems from a study of blood T cell repertoires in COVID-19. Some clones are missing from TCRdb's copy, which holds only in-frame ones; the method was immunoSEQ multiplex PCR. The repertoire holds 350,000 or so clones, 88% seen once, with around 0.92% in the top ten. The receptor comes from a young woman who had been exposed to COVID-19. Sequencing input: PBMCs or T cells enriched from blood (not recorded which). The chain uses TRBV5-5 and TRBJ1-3, with TRBD1 identical over 7 bases. The CDR3 here is CASSLFRGSGNTIYF. CDR3 in DNA: TGTGCCAGCAGCTTGTTCAGGGGGTCTGGAAACACCATATATTTT.